Listed below are T cell receptor beta chains from one sample, sequenced in a study of PD-L1 blockade in urothelial cancer. Libraries were prepared by immunoSEQ multiplex PCR; TCRdb keeps only in-frame clonotypes and omits some of them. The sample lists 45,000 to 50,000 clones, approximately 80% occurring once. Sequencing used PBMCs, obtained around atezolizumab (anti-PD-L1) treatment. The receptors were gathered from a man between 65 and 85 years old with urothelial cancer. The conserved cysteine and the conserved F or W are not part of the CDR3 here. Expanded clones get a size class; other rows say once, few or many, or leave the size out.

v_call: TRBV5-1; clone_size: .; j_call: TRBJ1-4; cdr3_aa: ASSLGGTDNEKLF
v_call: TRBV11-2; clone_size: .; j_call: TRBJ2-5; cdr3_aa: ASSFPSGQGGQTQY
v_call: TRBV27; clone_size: .; j_call: TRBJ2-5; cdr3_aa: ASSLSLAISGTQY
v_call: TRBV5-4; clone_size: few; j_call: TRBJ1-1; cdr3_aa: ASSWGTGYEAF
v_call: TRBV28; clone_size: .; j_call: TRBJ1-2; cdr3_aa: ASSLSPKPGYT
v_call: TRBV14; clone_size: .; j_call: TRBJ2-1; cdr3_aa: ASSQHGDRGTPNEQF
v_call: TRBV27; clone_size: few; j_call: TRBJ2-2; cdr3_aa: ASSLVVSGGELF
v_call: TRBV7-8; clone_size: few; j_call: TRBJ1-2; cdr3_aa: ASSLRTGVNYGYT
v_call: TRBV19; clone_size: many; j_call: TRBJ2-3; cdr3_aa: ASSSGRGTDTQY
v_call: TRBV5-5; clone_size: .; j_call: TRBJ2-2; cdr3_aa: ASSLDYTGELF
v_call: TRBV6-6; clone_size: .; j_call: TRBJ2-1; cdr3_aa: ASSTGYNEQF
v_call: TRBV5-8; clone_size: .; j_call: TRBJ2-5; cdr3_aa: ASSVGILGEETQY
v_call: TRBV6-5; clone_size: .; j_call: TRBJ2-3; cdr3_aa: ASRSGDRITDTQY
v_call: TRBV11-1; clone_size: .; j_call: TRBJ1-1; cdr3_aa: ASSPRLDSTEAF
v_call: TRBV2; clone_size: .; j_call: TRBJ1-2; cdr3_aa: ASRIRDHYGYT
v_call: TRBV6-5; clone_size: .; j_call: TRBJ2-7; cdr3_aa: ASSYTSQGPYEQY
v_call: TRBV15; clone_size: .; j_call: TRBJ1-1; cdr3_aa: ATSRGQGQKEAF
v_call: TRBV19; clone_size: once; j_call: TRBJ1-1; cdr3_aa: ASRLTGETEAF
v_call: TRBV19; clone_size: .; j_call: TRBJ2-2; cdr3_aa: ASSRGGDRTGELF
v_call: TRBV10-3; clone_size: once; j_call: TRBJ2-2; cdr3_aa: AIKDGTVNTGELF
v_call: TRBV2; clone_size: .; j_call: TRBJ2-3; cdr3_aa: ASSVGQPTDTQY
v_call: TRBV7-9; clone_size: .; j_call: TRBJ2-2; cdr3_aa: ASSSGQNTGELF
v_call: TRBV5-1; clone_size: .; j_call: TRBJ1-1; cdr3_aa: ASSQPSGTEAF
v_call: TRBV28; clone_size: .; j_call: TRBJ1-2; cdr3_aa: ATTSTGSYGYT
v_call: TRBV10-1; clone_size: .; j_call: TRBJ2-3; cdr3_aa: ASSELSTSGTDTQY
v_call: TRBV19; clone_size: .; j_call: TRBJ1-1; cdr3_aa: ASSIPAGTTEAF
v_call: TRBV5-1; clone_size: .; j_call: TRBJ2-5; cdr3_aa: ASSPEAGGSNQETQY
v_call: TRBV27; clone_size: once; j_call: TRBJ2-1; cdr3_aa: ASSFSGTGGSDEQF
v_call: TRBV15; clone_size: .; j_call: TRBJ1-2; cdr3_aa: ATSRDVATNYGYT
v_call: TRBV30; clone_size: .; j_call: TRBJ1-2; cdr3_aa: AWKVIETVYGYT
v_call: TRBV27; clone_size: .; j_call: TRBJ1-2; cdr3_aa: ASGQFYGYT